Below are 29 T cell receptor beta chains sequenced from a single sample in a study of shared clonotypes between healthy human individuals. The table came from immunoSEQ multiplex PCR; TCRdb's copy has only in-frame clones and leaves some out. Of about 1.5 million clones in the sample, around 98% were seen once. Sequencing was carried out using naive CD4+ T cells sorted from blood. The subset here: CD45RA+ positively selected. The receptors were sampled from a man aged 25 to 45 in good health.

The CDR3 DNA is TGCGCCAGCAGCCCGAGGGCGGGGGGCTACGAGCAGTACTTC. This sequence encodes CASSPRAGGYEQYF. V is TRBV5-1 and J is TRBJ2-7; 8 bases match TRBD2. This CDR3 contains 14 residues. Germline-derived CDR1 and CDR2 are SGHRS and YFSETQ. After removal of 4 bases from V and 3 bases from J, the junction contained 6 bases not matched to a gene.

The chain is built from TRBV11-2 and TRBJ2-7, with D perhaps TRBD1 (5 bases). Germline V gene data show CDR1 as SGHAT and CDR2 as FQNNGV. CDR3 length: 15 residues. V was cut by 2 bases and J by 0 bases, with 11 bases left in between. CDR3 amino acids: CASSLRQGPSYEQYF. CDR3 nucleotide sequence: TGTGCCAGCAGCTTACGCCAGGGTCCCTCCTACGAGCAGTACTTC.

This clone has a single count. The rearrangement links TRBV18 to TRBJ2-2; possible D gene TRBD1, 5 bases. Trimming took 3 bases from V and 5 from J, leaving 16 bases between them. CDR3 length equals 16 residues. Germline V gene data show CDR1 as KGHSH and CDR2 as LQKENI. The CDR3 reads CASSPQTTAITGELFF. The CDR3 region has the DNA TGTGCCAGCTCACCCCAGACGACAGCAATTACCGGGGAGCTGTTTTTT.

The V call is TRBV27, the J call TRBJ2-3; tentatively, D is TRBD2 (6 bases). Germline V gene sequence: CDR1 MNHEY, CDR2 SMNVEV (reference sequence). V gave up 4 bases and J gave up 2 bases, with 10 bases separating them. The CDR3 consists of 14 residues. CDR3 coding DNA: TGTGCCAGCAGTTGGGGACTGCTCACAGATACGCAGTATTTT. Translation: CASSWGLLTDTQYF.

About this clone itself: Other DNA variants within this sample encode the same CDR3. The CDR3 DNA sequence: TGTGCCATCAGTGAGTCAGTCGGGAACACTGAAGCTTTCTTT. Amino acids: CAISESVGNTEAFF. V gene TRBV10-3 combines with J gene TRBJ1-1; D not resolved. The CDR3 sequence is 14 residues long. V dropped 0 bases and J dropped 1 base, with 6 bases sitting between them. Looked up from germline, CDR1 is ENHRY and CDR2 is SYGVKD.

The CDR3 DNA reads as TGCGCCAGCAGCTGGACCACCCCGGCAGGGGTTCGCGAGCAGTACTTC. Translation: CASSWTTPAGVREQYF. The chain uses TRBV5-1 and TRBJ2-7, with a tentative D call TRBD1 (6 bases). The CDR3 sequence is 16 residues long. The germline V gene encodes CDR1 SGHRS and CDR2 YFSETQ. Trimming took 3 bases from V and 6 from J, leaving 22 bases between them.

J is TRBJ2-7 and V is TRBV14; 14 nucleotides agree with TRBD2. Germline V gives CDR1 SGHDN, CDR2 FVKESK. V lost 5 bases, J lost 0 bases, and 24 bases stayed unmatched. This CDR3 is 23 amino acids long. The CDR3 loop is CASSANLNRAPGLAGAFSYEQYF. The CDR3 DNA reads as TGTGCCAGCAGCGCGAACCTAAACAGGGCTCCGGGACTAGCGGGAGCCTTCTCCTACGAGCAGTACTTC.

V gene TRBV28 combines with J gene TRBJ1-3; D is unresolved. CDR1 is MDHEN, CDR2 SYDVKM, per germline. This CDR3 has 13 amino acids. V was shortened by 5 bases and J by 3 bases, with 8 bases between the two germline ends. The CDR3 coding sequence is TGTGCCAGCAGTCCTATTAATGGAAACACCATATATTTT. Translating it yields CASSPINGNTIYF. Complete variable domain (other parts from reference TRBV28 and TRBJ1-3): DVKVTQSSRYLVKRTGEKVFLECVQDMDHENMFWYRQDPGLGLRLIYFSYDVKMKEKGDIPEGYSVSREKKERFSLILESASTNQTSMYLCASSPINGNTIYFGEGSWLTVV.

This rearrangement joins TRBV2 to TRBJ1-4; D is uncertain. The V gene's germline CDR1 is SNHLY and CDR2 FYNNEI. The CDR3 is 14 amino acids. V lost 6 bases and J lost 3, with 11 bases in between. The CDR3 bases are TGTGCCAGCAGACGGAGGCCAGCTAATGAAAAACTGTTTTTT. This encodes CASRRRPANEKLFF.

The rearrangement uses TRBV20-1 and TRBJ2-1; TRBD1 is a possible D gene (6 bases). V lost 5 bases, J lost 7 bases, and 9 bases lay in between. The CDR3 has 11 amino acids. The germline V gene encodes CDR1 DFQATT and CDR2 SNEGSKA (reference sequence). This chain's CDR3 is CSASGDNEQFF. Here the CDR3 DNA reads TGCAGTGCTTCAGGGGATAATGAGCAGTTCTTC.

V usage is TRBV5-4 and J usage is TRBJ2-2; no firm D call. This CDR3 has 15 amino acids. With 1 base removed from V and 3 bases from J, the gap between germline ends came to 10 bases. Germline lookup yields CDR1 SGHNT and CDR2 YYREEE (reference sequence). The CDR3 protein is CASSLPHTDTGELFF. The DNA of the CDR3 is TGTGCCAGCAGCTTGCCCCATACAGACACCGGGGAGCTGTTTTTT.

This rearrangement joins TRBV6-5 to TRBJ2-7, with no clear D. The germline CDR1 and CDR2 sequences are MNHEY and SVGAGI. The CDR3 spans 14 residues. Trimming pared 2 bases from V and 5 bases from J, leaving 13 bases between. The CDR3 here is CASSYIGPSHEQYF. The CDR3 DNA reads as TGTGCCAGCAGTTACATCGGGCCTTCCCACGAGCAGTACTTC.

The gene calls are TRBV18 and TRBJ2-2; D tentatively fits TRBD1 or TRBD2 (5 bases each). The V end lost 0 bases, the J end lost 6 bases, and 11 bases lay between the germline ends. Per germline, CDR1 KGHSH and CDR2 LQKENI. The CDR3 loop spans 15 amino acids. The CDR3 loop reads CASSPPGDGAGELFF. The CDR3 DNA is TGTGCCAGCTCACCACCGGGGGACGGCGCCGGGGAGCTGTTTTTT.

This chain connects TRBV18 to TRBJ2-2, with no clear D. Germline V gene data show CDR1 as KGHSH and CDR2 as LQKENI. V was clipped by 1 base and J by 2 bases, with 8 bases between them. This CDR3 region has 15 residues. Here the CDR3 DNA reads TGTGCCAGCTCACCACGGTTAGAAAACACCGGGGAGCTGTTTTTT. It translates to CASSPRLENTGELFF. The full variable domain, its missing parts supplied by reference TRBV18 and TRBJ2-2, is NAGVMQNPRHLVRRRGQEARLRCSPMKGHSHVYWYRQLPEEGLKFMVYLQKENIIDESGMPKERFSAEFPKEGPSILRIQQVVRGDSAAYFCASSPRLENTGELFFGEGSRLTVL.

CDR3 bases: TGCAGCGTTGAAGACCCCACCTCGGCAGGTATCACCGGGGAGCTGTTTTTT. Its translation: CSVEDPTSAGITGELFF. This sequence joins TRBV29-1 and TRBJ2-2, with unresolved D. This CDR3 is built from 17 residues. Trimming took off 0 bases at V and 4 bases at J, with 18 bases between the two ends. CDR1 and CDR2 from the germline V gene are SQVTM and ANQGSEA.

The rearrangement links TRBV11-2 to TRBJ2-7, with 8 bases that match TRBD1. The V segment lost 5 bases and the J segment 1 base; nucleotides outside the gene matches: 10. Germline V gene lookup returns CDR1 SGHAT and CDR2 FQNNGV. The CDR3 is made up of 16 amino acids. The CDR3 spells CASSPGRQGISYEQYF. Written as DNA, the CDR3 is TGTGCCAGCAGCCCCGGAAGACAGGGGATATCCTACGAGCAGTACTTC.

The V and J genes are TRBV5-1 and TRBJ1-1, with D tentatively TRBD1 (6 bases). Trimming stripped 4 bases from V and 1 base from J, with 11 bases between. The germline gives CDR1 SGHRS, CDR2 YFSETQ. The CDR3 spans 14 residues. The CDR3 DNA reads as TGCGCCAGCAGCGAGGGGGGTAGGAACACTGAAGCTTTCTTT. This translates into CASSEGGRNTEAFF.

The genes are TRBV18 and TRBJ1-2, with TRBD1 as a possible D gene (6 bases). Germline lookup yields CDR1 KGHSH and CDR2 LQKENI. The CDR3 contains 15 residues. The V and J ends lost 6 bases and 0 bases respectively, with 14 bases between them. Here the CDR3 DNA reads TGTGCCAGCTCCGGACAGCGTGCTTCTAACTATGGCTACACCTTC. Residues: CASSGQRASNYGYTF.

The CDR3 DNA reads TGCGCCAGCAGCTTGGTTGGACTAGCGGGAGGAGACACCGGGGAGCTGTTTTTT. Translation: CASSLVGLAGGDTGELFF. The chain employs TRBV5-1 and TRBJ2-2; TRBD2 matches at 14 bases. The CDR3 covers 18 residues. Trimming cost V 0 bases and J 3 bases; bases outside gene matches: 4. Germline CDR1 SGHRS, CDR2 YFSETQ.

The chain links TRBV10-3 to TRBJ2-3, with D perhaps being TRBD1 or TRBD2 (7 bases each). The CDR3 has 15 residues. Germline CDR1 and CDR2: ENHRY and SYGVKD. V lost 10 bases and J 5 bases, leaving 22 bases between the germline ends. The DNA of the CDR3 is TGTGCCACCCCGGGGAGGGGGCTAGCGAAAGATACGCAGTATTTT. It is translated as CATPGRGLAKDTQYF.

V usage is TRBV28 and J usage is TRBJ1-1; 7 bases match TRBD1. This CDR3 has 14 amino acids. V dropped 8 bases and J dropped 11; count of bases not matched to a gene: 17. Germline lookup yields CDR1 MDHEN and CDR2 SYDVKM. The CDR3 sequence: CASGNPGTVGLAFF. The CDR3 region has the DNA TGTGCCAGCGGTAACCCCGGGACAGTGGGTTTGGCTTTCTTT.

This rearrangement joins TRBV30 to TRBJ1-4; no clear D. The germline V gene has CDR1 GTSNPN and CDR2 SVGIG (reference sequence). The CDR3 is 14 residues long. DNA for the CDR3: TGTGCACTCGGGTCCACAGCAAGAGGTGAAAAACTGTTTTTT. As protein: CALGSTARGEKLFF.

CDR3 amino acids: CASSLFTSGSWYNEQFF. The DNA for the CDR3 is TGTGCCAGCTCACTTTTTACTAGCGGGAGCTGGTACAATGAGCAGTTCTTC. This rearrangement joins TRBV18 to TRBJ2-1; TRBD2 aligns across 11 bases. Trimming took 4 bases from V and 4 from J; bases not matched to a gene: 9. The CDR3 extends over 17 amino acids. Germline V CDR1 and CDR2: KGHSH, LQKENI.

The CDR3 coding sequence is TGTGCCAGCAGTAGACATGGTGAATATGGCTACACCTTC. This gives the protein CASSRHGEYGYTF. The V and J genes are TRBV2 and TRBJ1-2, with no clear D. Per the germline V gene, CDR1 is SNHLY and CDR2 is FYNNEI. V was pared by 5 bases and J by 5 bases, with 12 bases between. The length of the CDR3 is 13 residues.

This clone came up once. The rearrangement uses TRBV25-1 and TRBJ2-3; 9 bases match TRBD2. The CDR3 has 18 amino acids. The V gene's germline CDR1 is MGHDK and CDR2 SYGVNS. With V trimmed by 5 bases and J by 2 bases, 14 bases remained unmatched. The CDR3 is CASSQSPLSGRFTDTQYF. The CDR3 region has the DNA TGTGCCAGCAGTCAATCCCCCCTCAGCGGGAGGTTCACAGATACGCAGTATTTT.

The chain is built from TRBV7-3 and TRBJ2-1; the D gene is possibly TRBD2 (5 bases). The germline V gene has CDR1 SGHTA and CDR2 FQGTGA. Deletions cut 5 bases from V and 0 bases from J, with 23 bases between. The CDR3 sequence is 19 residues long. CDR3 DNA sequence: TGTGCCAGCAGCCTACGTCCGAGGGTAACCCCATACTCCTACAATGAGCAGTTCTTC. This codes for CASSLRPRVTPYSYNEQFF.

The V gene is TRBV14, the J gene TRBJ2-3; perhaps D is TRBD1 or TRBD2 (5 bases each). Trimming shortened V by 4 bases and J by 0 bases, and 5 bases separated the two germline ends. Germline V gene sequence: CDR1 SGHDN, CDR2 FVKESK. The CDR3 loop spans 13 amino acids. The CDR3 bases are TGTGCCAGCAGCCGGGACAGCACAGATACGCAGTATTTT. Protein: CASSRDSTDTQYF.

The genes are TRBV30 and TRBJ1-1, with a possible D match to TRBD1 (5 bases). This CDR3 has 12 amino acids. Trimming removed 1 base at V and 6 bases at J, with 9 bases between. Germline assignment: CDR1 GTSNPN and CDR2 SVGIG (reference sequence). CDR3: CAWSGGGAEAFF. In nucleotides, the CDR3 is TGTGCCTGGAGTGGCGGAGGGGCTGAAGCTTTCTTT.

The chain has TRBV5-4 and TRBJ2-5, with D maybe TRBD2 (6 bases). CDR1 and CDR2 (germline): SGHNT, YYREEE (reference sequence). CDR3 length: 15 residues. V was pared by 0 bases and J by 2 bases, with 11 bases between. The CDR3 nucleotides are TGTGCCAGCAGCTTGGTCGGGAGAAGTCAAGAGACCCAGTACTTC. It encodes CASSLVGRSQETQYF.